The rows below give T cell receptor beta chains drawn from one sample of a study of blood T cell repertoires in COVID-19. Using immunoSEQ multiplex PCR, the repertoire was profiled, and TCRdb retains in-frame clones only, with some absent. The sample has 150,000 to 250,000 clones, roughly 83% seen once; the top ten hold approximately 5.9%. The source material was peripheral blood. Source of these receptors: a woman between 40 and 55 years old with COVID-19, enrolled during active disease. Each CDR3 is given with its conserved first and last residue. Each record gives: V gene, clone size, CDR3 length, J gene, D gene, CDR3 protein, CDR3 DNA. D genes are given only for firm matches. The size field is filled for only some rows; it gives once, few, many or a size class.

TRBV18	once	12	TRBJ1-2	.	CASSPQLYGYTF	TGTGCCAGCTCACCCCAGTTATATGGCTACACCTTC
TRBV30	.	12	TRBJ2-5	TRBD1	CACPGGSETQYF	TGTGCCTGCCCAGGGGGCTCGGAGACCCAGTACTTC
TRBV11-2	.	15	TRBJ1-1	.	CASSPYAGKNTEAFF	TGTGCCAGCAGCCCCTACGCAGGAAAGAACACTGAAGCTTTCTTT
TRBV7-2	few	13	TRBJ1-2	.	CASSLQGPRGYTF	TGTGCCAGCAGCCTGCAGGGCCCTCGGGGCTACACCTTC
TRBV7-9	.	16	TRBJ1-4	.	CASSLLPGRTNEKLFF	TGTGCCAGCAGCCTCCTGCCGGGGAGGACTAATGAAAAACTGTTTTTT
TRBV7-2	.	15	TRBJ1-1	.	CASSWDWAPSTEAFF	TGTGCCAGCAGCTGGGACTGGGCCCCTAGCACTGAAGCTTTCTTT
TRBV27	.	14	TRBJ2-3	.	CASSLQGQADTQYF	TGTGCCAGCAGTTTGCAGGGGCAGGCAGATACGCAGTATTTT
TRBV5-1	once	15	TRBJ2-3	.	CASSLGVDNTDTQYF	TGCGCCAGCAGCTTGGGCGTGGACAACACAGATACGCAGTATTTT
TRBV12-3/TRBV12-4	.	13	TRBJ2-7	TRBD1	CASSRGQGTEQYF	TGTGCCAGCAGTAGGGGACAGGGGACCGAGCAGTACTTC
TRBV7-8	many	14	TRBJ1-3	TRBD1	CASSPQGAGNTIYF	TGTGCCAGCAGCCCTCAGGGGGCTGGAAACACCATATATTTT
TRBV4-3	.	16	TRBJ1-3	.	CASSQDRVVGGNTIYF	TGCGCCAGCAGCCAAGACAGGGTGGTCGGTGGAAACACCATATATTTT
TRBV2	.	15	TRBJ2-5	TRBD1	CASSDGQGAPGTQYF	TGTGCCAGCAGTGACGGGCAGGGGGCCCCAGGGACCCAGTACTTC
TRBV5-6	.	17	TRBJ1-1	.	CASSLDPGSLGNTEAFF	TGTGCCAGCAGCTTGGATCCGGGATCTTTGGGGAACACTGAAGCTTTCTTT
TRBV4-2	.	17	TRBJ2-3	.	CASSQEGAGVGADTQYF	TGTGCCAGCAGCCAAGAGGGGGCGGGAGTAGGCGCAGATACGCAGTATTTT
TRBV24-1	.	20	TRBJ2-6	.	CATSDFFGGPQGSGANVLTF	TGTGCCACCAGTGATTTTTTCGGGGGGCCCCAGGGCTCGGGGGCCAACGTCCTGACTTTC
TRBV27	.	14	TRBJ1-2	TRBD1	CASSFTGEKYGYTF	TGTGCCAGCAGTTTTACAGGGGAGAAGTATGGCTACACCTTC